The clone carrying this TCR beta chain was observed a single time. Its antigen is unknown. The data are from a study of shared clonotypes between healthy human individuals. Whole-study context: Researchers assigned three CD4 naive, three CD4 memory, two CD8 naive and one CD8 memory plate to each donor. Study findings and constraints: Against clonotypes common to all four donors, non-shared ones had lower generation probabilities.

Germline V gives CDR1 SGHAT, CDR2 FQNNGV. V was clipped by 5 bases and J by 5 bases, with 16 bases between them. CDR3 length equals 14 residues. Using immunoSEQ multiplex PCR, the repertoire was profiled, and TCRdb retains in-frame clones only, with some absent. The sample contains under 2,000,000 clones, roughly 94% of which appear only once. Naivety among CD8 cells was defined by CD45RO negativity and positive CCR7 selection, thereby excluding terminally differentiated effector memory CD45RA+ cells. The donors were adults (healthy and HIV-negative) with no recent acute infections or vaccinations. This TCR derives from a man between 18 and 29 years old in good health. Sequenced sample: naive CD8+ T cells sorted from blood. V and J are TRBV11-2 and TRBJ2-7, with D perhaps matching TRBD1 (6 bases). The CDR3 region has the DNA TGTGCCAGCAGCACTACAGGGCTCAGGGACGAGCAGTACTTC. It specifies CASSTTGLRDEQYF.